Many counts were recorded for the clone carrying this TCR beta chain. Its target is unknown. The CDR3 loop spans 13 amino acids. Germline lookup yields CDR1 MDHEN and CDR2 SYDVKM. V dropped 3 bases and J dropped 5 bases, with 8 bases sitting between them. The record originates from a study of blood T cells in healthy people across ages. Study-level results: Donor CMV status was unknown, possibly confounding expanded clonotype changes. Per million T cells, TCR beta diversity dropped roughly linearly as age increased.

With a J-beta primer mix and a sample-barcoded 5' primer, a second PCR ran 7 to 11 cycles. TCRdb ran MiXCR on the 5' RACE reads and lists one entry per CDR3 protein. This table has under 700,000 distinct CDR3 sequences, around 24% appearing once. The same data also went into a second study, on T cells of mothers and their children. From that study: According to the study, all extracted RNA entered cDNA synthesis at 1.5 ug per 15 ul.

This clonotype originated in a boy between 5 and 17 years old in good health. The chain links TRBV28 to TRBJ2-1, with D tentatively TRBD2 (5 bases). The specimen was blood. The CDR3 coding sequence is TGTGCCAGCAGTTTTCGGGGTGACAATGAGCAGTTCTTC. Encoded protein: CASSFRGDNEQFF.